The present TCR delta chain was sequenced within a study of gamma-delta T cells after stem cell transplantation. The CDR3 is 21 residues long. Germline V gene data show CDR1 as TSWWSYY and CDR2 as QGS. With 0 bases clipped from V and 4 bases from J, the junction kept 20 bases outside the gene matches. TCRdb re-called the RT-PCR reads using CATT. The data hold about 11,000 delta-chain clones, with about 38% observed a single time. The receptor's source is a human donor. It is not recorded whose cells these are; they may come from a transplant donor. The sample was gamma-delta T cells. The chain uses TRDV1 and TRDJ1, with 10 bases matching TRDD3. The CDR3 DNA is TGTGCTCTTGGGGAACTCCGAGGGCTACTGGGGGGATACGGGTACCACGATAAACTCATCTTT. The encoded protein is CALGELRGLLGGYGYHDKLIF.